Listed here are 30 T cell receptor beta chains from one sample, sequenced in a study of tissue T cells after allogeneic stem cell transplantation. The data were produced by immunoSEQ multiplex PCR, yet TCRdb's version contains in-frame clones alone and is incomplete. This sample carries about 48,000 clones, 73% of them seen once, and the ten largest clones take about 0.71%. Sequencing input: sorted cells pooled from one or two spleens. Every receptor here comes from a pool of C57BL/6 mice in good health.

This clone was counted once. Mouse names are used for the genes. With the read ending 1 residue before the CDR3 end, the germline J gene is used to fill in that end. V usage is TRBV13-2 and J usage is TRBJ1-3, with TRBD1 matching over 10 bases. V was pared by 5 bases and J by 3 bases, with 2 bases of the junction left unmatched. The CDR3 loop spans 14 amino acids. The germline gives CDR1 NNHNN, CDR2 SYGAGS (reference sequence). The part of the CDR3 DNA that was read is TGTGCCAGCGGGGGGACAGGGGTTGGAAATACGCTCTAT. It specifies CASGGTGVGNTLY. The whole CDR3 reads CASGGTGVGNTLYF.

Note on this clone: Mouse gene names apply. The read ends 1 residue early relative to the CDR3; the germline J gene fills the gap. This chain links TRBV15 with TRBJ2-7; D is ambiguous. This CDR3 region has 12 residues. The ends were cut back, 4 bases at V and 0 bases at J, with 4 bases in the middle. CDR1 and CDR2 (germline): SGHND, FRSKSL. The CDR3 bases that were read are TGTGCCAGCAGTTGGGACTCCTATGAACAGTAC. Its translation is CASSWDSYEQY. The complete CDR3 reads CASSWDSYEQYF.

With respect to this clone: Gene names are the mouse ones. The read ends 1 residue before the CDR3 terminus; that terminus is restored from the germline J gene. This chain links TRBV3 with TRBJ2-3; D is unresolved. The length of the CDR3 is 14 residues. Germline V gene lookup returns CDR1 SNHLY and CDR2 FYNGKV (reference sequence). V gave up 3 bases and J gave up 0 bases, with 7 bases separating them. The CDR3 bases that were read are TGTGCCAGCAGCTTTGCAACTAGTGCAGAAACGCTGTAT. This sequence encodes CASSFATSAETLY. The whole CDR3 protein reads CASSFATSAETLYF.

This clone was detected only once. The gene names given are mouse names. With the read ending 1 residue before the CDR3 end, the germline J gene is used to fill in that end. The chain uses TRBV31 and TRBJ1-3, with D possibly TRBD1 on 6 matching bases. V lost 1 base to trimming and J lost 0 bases, with 10 bases between them. Germline assignment: CDR1 GKSSPN and CDR2 SITVG. CDR3 size: 15 residues. The covered CDR3 bases are TGTGCCTGGAGTCCGGGACACCTTTCTGGAAATACGCTCTAT. This encodes CAWSPGHLSGNTLY. The entire CDR3 protein reads CAWSPGHLSGNTLYF.

Comment on this clone: The germline and genes are mouse ones. The read terminates 1 residue ahead of where the CDR3 ends, so the germline J gene completes it. The chain combines TRBV13-1 with TRBJ1-1; the D gene is possibly TRBD1 (6 bases). The V end lost 4 bases, the J end lost 1 base, and 8 bases lay between the germline ends. CDR1 and CDR2 (germline): NSHNY, SYGAGN. The length of the CDR3 is 13 residues. CDR3 DNA, as far as it was read: TGTGCCAGCAGTCTGGACAGAAACACAGAAGTCTTC. Translated, it gives CASSLDRNTEVF. The full CDR3 reads CASSLDRNTEVFF.

In this sample, this clone turned up once. The gene names given are mouse names. Read sequence stops 1 residue before the CDR3 end, and the germline J gene provides the missing end. V gene TRBV20 combines with J gene TRBJ2-3; no definite D call. Per the germline V gene, CDR1 is GFQATS and CDR2 is STVNSAI. The length of the CDR3 is 12 residues. The V end lost 1 base, the J end lost 1 base, and 3 bases lay between the germline ends. The CDR3 here is CGARGGAETLYF. CDR3 DNA (partial): TGTGGTGCTAGGGGGGGTGCAGAAACGCTGTAT.

Of note for this clone: The genes and germline here are from mouse. CDR3 residues: CASSLGTGQLYF. Incomplete CDR3 DNA: TGTGCCAGCTCTCTCGGAACCGGGCAGCTCTAC. The rearrangement uses TRBV12-1 and TRBJ2-2, with unresolved D. The read ends 1 residue before the CDR3 terminus; that terminus is restored from the germline J gene. Germline V gene lookup returns CDR1 SGHSN and CDR2 HYEKVE. This CDR3 region has 12 residues. V shed 0 bases and J shed 5 bases, with 3 bases lying between them.

Notes on this clone: Gene names and germline match the mouse. Coverage ceases 1 residue before the CDR3 finishes, and the germline J gene fills in the end. The chain has TRBV12-1 and TRBJ2-3, with D tentatively TRBD1 (5 bases). The V and J ends lost 3 bases and 0 bases respectively, with 12 bases between them. The germline V gene encodes CDR1 SGHSN and CDR2 HYEKVE. This CDR3 has 15 residues. CDR3 DNA (partial): TGTGCCAGCTCTTTCGACAGATCTAGTGCAGAAACGCTGTAT. It encodes CASSFDRSSAETLY. The entire CDR3 reads CASSFDRSSAETLYF. The full variable domain, in which reference TRBV12-1 and TRBJ2-3 provide the parts outside the CDR3, is DSGVVQSPRHIIKEKGGRSVLTCIPISGHSNVVWYQQTLGKELKFLIQHYEKVERDKGFLPSRFSVQQFDDYHSEMNMSALELEDSAMYFCASSFDRSSAETLYFGSGTRLTVL.

Remarks on this clone: Genes and germline are mouse. The sequence runs out 1 residue before the end of the CDR3; the remainder is reconstructed from the germline J gene. The chain has TRBV3 and TRBJ2-3; D could derive from TRBD1 or TRBD2 (5 bases each). CDR3 length equals 15 residues. CDR1 and CDR2 from the germline V gene are SNHLY and FYNGKV (reference sequence). Trimming shortened V by 3 bases and J by 0 bases, and 10 bases separated the two germline ends. CDR3 DNA (partial): TGTGCCAGCAGCTTGCGGGGACCTAGTGCAGAAACGCTGTAT. Residues: CASSLRGPSAETLY. The complete CDR3 sequence is CASSLRGPSAETLYF.

This clone was detected a few times. The gene names given are mouse names. The read gets to within 1 residue of the CDR3 end, and the germline J gene fills in the rest. This CDR3 is also generated by other DNA sequences in the sample. The chain links TRBV13-1 to TRBJ1-1; D remains unclear. V dropped 0 bases and J dropped 1 base, with 4 bases sitting between them. There are 13 residues in the CDR3. Germline V gene lookup returns CDR1 NSHNY and CDR2 SYGAGN. The CDR3 loop reads CASSDEGNTEVFF. Incomplete CDR3 DNA: TGTGCCAGCAGTGATGAGGGGAACACAGAAGTCTTC.

Comments on this clone: Gene names and germline match the mouse. The CDR3 goes on 1 residue after the read ends, and that part is filled in from the germline J gene. The chain recombines TRBV13-1 with TRBJ2-2; tentative D call: TRBD1 (6 bases). V lost 5 bases, J lost 0 bases, and 8 bases lay in between. CDR1 is NSHNY and CDR2 is SYGAGN in the germline V gene. This CDR3 has 14 residues. The CDR3 sequence is CASRGTTNTGQLYF. The part of the CDR3 DNA that was read is TGTGCCAGCAGAGGGACAACAAACACCGGGCAGCTCTAC.

This clone was seen a few times. Gene names refer to mouse genes. The CDR3 end is not reached by the read, which stops 1 residue before it; the germline J gene fills it in. The chain carries TRBV13-3 and TRBJ2-7; 9 bases line up with TRBD2. Germline values: CDR1 NNHDY, CDR2 SYVADS. The CDR3 consists of 14 residues. The V gene end was trimmed by 0 bases and the J gene end by 4 bases; junction bases not matched to a gene: 2. The CDR3 is CASSDATGGYEQYF. Incomplete CDR3 DNA: TGTGCCAGCAGTGATGCAACTGGGGGGTATGAACAGTAC.

This clone was counted a few times. Here the gene names and germline are mouse. Read data end 1 residue before the CDR3 end; the end is taken from the germline J gene. J is TRBJ1-3 and V is TRBV2, with D perhaps TRBD1 (5 bases). The CDR3 spans 15 residues. V lost 0 bases, J lost 2 bases, and 8 bases lay in between. Germline V CDR1 and CDR2: LGHNA, YSYQKL. Here the CDR3 reads CASSQDQGPGNTLYF. The covered CDR3 bases are TGTGCCAGCAGCCAAGATCAGGGTCCTGGAAATACGCTCTAT.

A few counts support this clone. Gene labels here are mouse ones. The read halts 1 residue ahead of the CDR3 end, with the missing end drawn from the germline J gene. V and J are TRBV14 and TRBJ2-7; 9 positions match TRBD2. CDR3 length: 14 amino acids. CDR1 and CDR2 (germline): SGHDT, FRDEAV. V lost 2 bases, J lost 3 bases, and 3 bases stayed unmatched. CDR3 residues: CASSLSWGGYEQYF. The covered CDR3 bases are TGTGCCAGCAGTTTAAGCTGGGGGGGCTATGAACAGTAC.

With regard to this clone: The genes are named according to mouse. Coverage ceases 1 residue before the CDR3 finishes, and the germline J gene fills in the end. The chain carries TRBV5 and TRBJ2-4; D uncertain. Germline V gene lookup returns CDR1 LGHNA and CDR2 YNLKQL (reference sequence). The CDR3 is 13 residues long. V was cut by 2 bases and J by 0 bases, with 3 bases left in between. The CDR3 here is CASSQISQNTLYF. The part of the CDR3 DNA that was read is TGTGCCAGCAGCCAAATTAGTCAAAACACCTTGTAC.

About this clone: Here the gene names and germline are mouse. The read falls 1 residue short of the CDR3 end, and the missing part is taken from the germline J gene. The chain combines TRBV12-2 with TRBJ2-1; 7 positions agree with TRBD2. CDR1 and CDR2 from the germline V gene are SGHLS and HYDKME. V shed 0 bases and J 6 bases; nucleotides not matched to a gene: 1. The length of the CDR3 is 13 residues. The CDR3 protein is CASSLLGGAEQFF. CDR3 DNA (partial): TGTGCCAGCTCTCTCTTGGGGGGTGCTGAGCAGTTC.

About this clone: The gene symbols are mouse symbols. The CDR3 protein is CASSNNQDTQYF. CDR3 DNA, as far as it was read: TGTGCCAGCAGTAATAACCAAGACACCCAGTAC. The chain employs TRBV13-3 and TRBJ2-5; unclear D gene. Sequencing ends 1 residue short of the CDR3 end; the germline J gene provides the rest. Per germline, CDR1 NNHDY and CDR2 SYVADS. V shed 4 bases and J shed 0 bases, with 3 bases lying between them. The CDR3 has 12 residues.

As regards this clone: Gene names denote mouse genes. The read falls 1 residue short of the CDR3 end, and the missing part is taken from the germline J gene. The chain joins TRBV13-3 to TRBJ2-5, with 8 bases matching TRBD2. Germline V gives CDR1 NNHDY, CDR2 SYVADS. This CDR3 spans 13 amino acids. Trimming cost V 5 bases and J 3 bases; bases outside gene matches: 2. The DNA read from the CDR3 is TGTGCCAGCAGGACTGGGGTTCAAGACACCCAGTAC. Translating it yields CASRTGVQDTQY. The whole CDR3 protein reads CASRTGVQDTQYF.

By sample share, this clone is medium-sized (0.01 to 0.1%). The genes are named according to mouse. Read data end 1 residue before the CDR3 end; the end is taken from the germline J gene. The J gene is TRBJ1-4, the V gene TRBV23. The CDR3 extends over 17 amino acids. Germline-derived CDR1 and CDR2 are KGHTA and FQNQQP. The CDR3 reads CSSSQSGKKISNERLFF. Partial CDR3 DNA: TGCTCCAGCAGTCAATCGGGGAAGAAAATTTCCAACGAAAGATTATTT. Full variable domain (missing parts from reference TRBV23 and TRBJ1-4): DAAVTQKPRYLIKMKGQEAEMKCIPEKGHTAVFWYQQKQSKELKFLIYFQNQQPLDQIDMVKERFSAVCPSSSLCSLGIRTCEAEDSALYLCSSSQSGKKISNERLFFGHGTKLSVL.

A note on this clone: Each gene name is a mouse one. The CDR3 end lies 1 residue beyond the end of the read and is filled in from the germline J gene. The chain joins TRBV16 to TRBJ1-2, with 9 bases that match TRBD1. Germline CDR1 is SGHSA and CDR2 is FRNQAP. J gave up 2 bases and V 4 bases, and 5 bases lay outside the gene matches. This CDR3 comprises 15 residues. Here the CDR3 reads CASSSTGGANSDYTF. The sequenced CDR3 bases are TGTGCAAGCAGCTCCACAGGGGGCGCGAACTCCGACTACACC.

In the case of this clone: The gene symbols are mouse symbols. The CDR3 end lies 1 residue beyond the end of the read and is filled in from the germline J gene. The chain couples TRBV13-2 to TRBJ2-1; 7 nucleotides match TRBD2. The V gene end was trimmed by 0 bases and the J gene end by 3 bases; junction bases not matched to a gene: 3. From germline, CDR1 is NNHNN and CDR2 SYGAGS (reference sequence). The CDR3 runs 15 residues. CDR3 in amino acids: CASGDAAGGYAEQFF. Partial CDR3 DNA: TGTGCCAGCGGTGATGCGGCTGGGGGCTATGCTGAGCAGTTC.

A note on this clone: Gene names denote mouse genes. Sequencing ends 1 residue short of the CDR3 end; the germline J gene provides the rest. This CDR3 is also generated by other DNA sequences in the sample. The chain couples TRBV3 to TRBJ1-2; 7 bases match TRBD1. Per the germline V gene, CDR1 is SNHLY and CDR2 is FYNGKV (reference sequence). This CDR3 has 14 residues. With 6 bases clipped from V and 0 bases from J, the junction kept 4 bases outside the gene matches. The covered CDR3 bases are TGTGCCAGCAGTCTAGACAGGGCAAACTCCGACTACACC. Protein sequence: CASSLDRANSDYT. The whole CDR3 sequence reads CASSLDRANSDYTF.

In its sample, this clone was seen once. Mouse names are used for the genes. The sequence runs out 1 residue before the end of the CDR3; the remainder is reconstructed from the germline J gene. V gene TRBV3 combines with J gene TRBJ2-1, with D maybe TRBD1 (6 bases). Germline assignment: CDR1 SNHLY and CDR2 FYNGKV (reference sequence). Trimming took off 1 base at V and 2 bases at J, with 9 bases between the two ends. CDR3 length: 15 residues. The chain's CDR3 is CASSLGTAYYAEQFF. The DNA read from the CDR3 is TGTGCCAGCAGCTTAGGGACAGCATACTATGCTGAGCAGTTC.

As concerns this clone: Gene labels here are mouse ones. The CDR3 end falls 1 residue outside the read, so it is completed with the germline J gene. This chain links TRBV19 with TRBJ1-3; D is undetermined. CDR3 length equals 14 residues. V lost 1 base and J 0 bases, leaving 5 bases between the germline ends. Germline CDR1 and CDR2: FNHDT and SITEND (reference sequence). The CDR3 loop reads CASSIRLSGNTLYF. The DNA read from the CDR3 is TGTGCCAGCAGTATAAGGCTTTCTGGAAATACGCTCTAT. The full variable domain, in which reference TRBV19 and TRBJ1-3 provide the parts outside the CDR3, is GGIITQTPKFLIGQEGQKLTLKCQQNFNHDTMYWYRQDSGKGLRLIYYSITENDLQKGDLSEGYDASREKKSSFSLTVTSAQKNEMAVFLCASSIRLSGNTLYFGEGSRLIVV.

A note on this clone: The gene names here belong to mouse. Read coverage stops 1 residue before the CDR3 terminus; the germline J gene supplies the remainder. V usage is TRBV4 and J usage is TRBJ2-1, with 10 bases fitting TRBD1. Trimming at V came to 4 bases and at J to 4 bases, leaving 4 bases not matched to a gene. This CDR3 comprises 15 residues. Germline CDR1 LGHDT, CDR2 YNNKQL (reference sequence). The CDR3 bases that were read are TGTGCCAGCAGCTCCGGACAGGGGGGGTATGCTGAGCAGTTC. Protein sequence: CASSSGQGGYAEQF. The CDR3 as a whole reads CASSSGQGGYAEQFF.

This clone was recorded a few times. Mouse gene names apply. The CDR3 is cut off 1 residue early in the read; its end comes from the germline J gene. The chain has TRBV20 and TRBJ1-3; 9 bases line up with TRBD1. Germline V gene sequence: CDR1 GFQATS, CDR2 STVNSAI. After removal of 5 bases from V and 3 bases from J, the junction contained 5 bases not matched to a gene. The CDR3 length is 14 residues. CDR3 protein: CGASGTGIGNTLYF. Partial CDR3 DNA: TGTGGTGCTTCCGGGACAGGGATTGGAAATACGCTCTAT.

Points on this clone: Gene labels here are mouse ones. The CDR3 is cut off 1 residue early in the read; its end comes from the germline J gene. The chain uses TRBV31 and TRBJ2-3, with TRBD2 matching 12 bases. Trimming cost V 5 bases and J 3 bases; bases outside gene matches: 0. The germline V gene encodes CDR1 GKSSPN and CDR2 SITVG. This CDR3 is 13 amino acids long. The chain's CDR3 is CAWGTGGAETLYF. The CDR3 DNA, read in part, is TGTGCCTGGGGGACTGGGGGGGCAGAAACGCTGTAT.

Turning to this clone: Germline and genes here are mouse. The read finishes 1 residue shy of the CDR3 end, and the germline J gene is used to complete it. V and J are TRBV17 and TRBJ1-1; D is possibly TRBD1 (5 bases). Trimming took 0 bases from V and 1 from J, leaving 9 bases between them. Germline V gene sequence: CDR1 MNHDT, CDR2 YYDKIL. This CDR3 spans 15 amino acids. Incomplete CDR3 DNA: TGTGCTAGCAGTAGAGATTACGGGGGAAACACAGAAGTCTTC. Translated, it gives CASSRDYGGNTEVF. The full CDR3 is CASSRDYGGNTEVFF.

In regard to this clone: Germline and genes: mouse. The CDR3 goes on 1 residue after the read ends, and that part is filled in from the germline J gene. The chain has TRBV16 and TRBJ2-4, with no clear D. The CDR3 totals 15 residues. V was shortened by 2 bases and J by 0 bases, with 9 bases between the two germline ends. From germline, CDR1 is SGHSA and CDR2 FRNQAP. The CDR3 spells CASSLKTPSQNTLYF. CDR3 DNA, as far as it was read: TGTGCAAGCAGCTTAAAGACTCCTAGTCAAAACACCTTGTAC.

Points on this clone: All gene names here are mouse names. The CDR3 is cut off 1 residue early in the read; its end comes from the germline J gene. The rearrangement links TRBV13-1 to TRBJ1-5; no reliable D call. Looked up from germline, CDR1 is NSHNY and CDR2 is SYGAGN. Between the trimmed V and J ends, which lost 2 bases and 9 bases, there was a span of 9 bases. The CDR3 contains 12 residues. CDR3 amino acids: CASSEPQRAPLF. The CDR3 bases that were read are TGTGCCAGCAGTGAACCTCAGAGGGCTCCGCTT.